Shown below are 2 T cell receptor beta chains from a single sample sequenced in a study of glioma-infiltrating T cells after dendritic cell vaccination. The assay was immunoSEQ multiplex PCR, and TCRdb's table has in-frame clones only and misses some. The table lists more than 95,000 clones, roughly 79% of them singletons, with roughly 12% in the top ten. The input for sequencing was blood, taken before dendritic cell vaccination. The receptors originated from a human donor with glioblastoma.

This clone showed up just a few times. The same CDR3 arises from other DNA sequences in this sample as well. The gene calls are TRBV19 and TRBJ2-3; 11 bases map to TRBD1. Germline V gives CDR1 LNHDA, CDR2 SQIVND (reference sequence). The length of the CDR3 is 14 residues. After removal of 5 bases from V and 6 bases from J, the junction contained 4 bases not matched to a gene. The CDR3 nucleotides read TGTGCCAGTAGTGCGGACAGGGGGCGGGATACGCAGTATTTT. Translating gives CASSADRGRDTQYF.

V and J are TRBV12-5 and TRBJ1-1; 9 positions match TRBD1. This CDR3 region has 17 residues. Germline-derived CDR1 and CDR2 are LGHNT and FRNRAP. Unmatched junction bases numbered 13, after V lost 3 bases and J lost 5 bases. This CDR3 reads CASGLSVDRGIRTEAFF. CDR3 bases: TGTGCTAGTGGTTTAAGCGTGGACAGGGGTATTCGGACTGAAGCTTTCTTT.